Below, 18 T cell receptor beta chains from the same sample are listed, as sequenced in a study of cytomegalovirus exposure and HLA in healthy donors. The primer mix had 60 Vbeta and 13 Jbeta primers. TCRdb's table, derived via immunoSEQ multiplex PCR, lists solely in-frame clones and lacks some. The table shows around 130,000 clones, with about 81% occurring only once. Sequencing was done on a sample of PBMCs. The receptors here all came from a man aged 35 to 55 in good health and CMV-seronegative.

This rearrangement joins TRBV5-1 to TRBJ2-2, with 7 bases that match TRBD2. The germline CDR1 and CDR2 sequences are SGHRS and YFSETQ. V lost 1 base and J lost 1; bases outside the gene matches: 7. This CDR3 region has 17 residues. The CDR3: CASSLRSGNQNTGELFF. CDR3 bases: TGCGCCAGCAGCTTGCGCAGCGGGAATCAGAACACCGGGGAGCTGTTTTTT.

This chain joins TRBV5-6 and TRBJ1-6; the match to TRBD1 covers 9 bases. Germline V gives CDR1 SGHDT, CDR2 YYEEEE. After removal of 4 bases from V and 8 bases from J, the junction contained 7 bases not matched to a gene. The CDR3 totals 15 residues. CDR3: CASSPRGTGYSPLHF. CDR3 coding DNA: TGTGCCAGCAGCCCACGCGGGACAGGGTATTCACCCCTCCACTTT.

There are a few counts of this clone. This CDR3 reads CASSLIADSYEQYF. Here the CDR3 DNA reads TGTGCCAGCAGCTTAATAGCGGATTCCTACGAGCAGTACTTC. The chain is built from TRBV7-2 and TRBJ2-7, with a possible D match to TRBD2 (6 bases). CDR3 length: 14 residues. Germline V CDR1 and CDR2: SGHTA, FQGNSA. Trimming shortened V by 2 bases and J by 1 base, and 9 bases separated the two germline ends.

The V call is TRBV4-3, the J call TRBJ2-1; 12 bases align to TRBD2. V trimming: 1 base; J trimming: 13 bases; junction bases outside the gene matches: 8. The CDR3 sequence is 15 residues long. Germline CDR1 reads LGHNA; CDR2 reads YSLEER. The CDR3 loop is CASSQGLAGAKGQFF. The CDR3 bases are TGCGCCAGCAGCCAAGGACTAGCGGGGGCCAAAGGTCAGTTCTTC.

The chain combines TRBV7-2 with TRBJ2-3; TRBD2 matches 8 bases. The germline CDR1 and CDR2 sequences are SGHTA and FQGNSA. The ends lost 11 bases at V and 3 bases at J; junction bases unmatched: 10. This CDR3 has 14 amino acids. CDR3 sequence reads: CAGGRGGTTDTQYF. CDR3 sequence (DNA): TGTGCCGGGGGACGGGGGGGCACGACAGATACGCAGTATTTT.

The chain uses TRBV4-3 and TRBJ2-5; maybe TRBD2 (5 bases). V lost 2 bases to trimming and J lost 3 bases, with 13 bases between them. The germline gives CDR1 LGHNA, CDR2 YSLEER. This CDR3 has 15 amino acids. The CDR3 region is CASSQNPGTEETQYF. As DNA, the CDR3 is TGCGCCAGCAGCCAAAACCCGGGAACGGAAGAGACCCAGTACTTC.

The rearrangement joins TRBV5-1 to TRBJ2-5; the D is unclear. With 1 base removed from V and 1 base from J, the gap between germline ends came to 2 bases. In germline, CDR1 is SGHRS, CDR2 YFSETQ. The CDR3 has 12 residues. The DNA of the CDR3 is TGCGCCAGCAGCTTGCTCCAAGAGACCCAGTACTTC. This translates into CASSLLQETQYF.

The genes are TRBV30 and TRBJ1-1; a weak D match, TRBD1 (5 bases). The CDR3 has 13 amino acids. Looked up from germline, CDR1 is GTSNPN and CDR2 is SVGIG (reference sequence). Deletions cut 2 bases from V and 4 bases from J, with 11 bases between. In nucleotides, the CDR3 is TGTGCCTGGAGTCGGCAGGGAGGCACTGAAGCTTTCTTT. This sequence encodes CAWSRQGGTEAFF.

The genes are TRBV29-1 and TRBJ2-3; D possibly corresponds to TRBD2 (5 bases). This CDR3 has 15 residues. CDR1 is SQVTM, CDR2 ANQGSEA, per germline. V gave up 6 bases and J gave up 1 base, with 17 bases separating them. CDR3 in DNA: TGCAGCGTCGACACTACTCGGGGAGGCACAGATACGCAGTATTTT. It codes for CSVDTTRGGTDTQYF.

This clone has only one observation. The chain uses TRBV30 and TRBJ2-6; D is undetermined. V dropped 2 bases and J dropped 0 bases, with 14 bases sitting between them. CDR3 length equals 17 residues. From germline, CDR1 is GTSNPN and CDR2 SVGIG (reference sequence). The CDR3 bases are TGTGCCTGGAGTTCCGGGTTTGGAAGCTCTGGGGCCAACGTCCTGACTTTC. Translating gives CAWSSGFGSSGANVLTF.

The CDR3 DNA reads TGTGCCAGTAGTAACAGGGGGAGACGGGGATATGGCAATCAGCCCCAGCATTTT. This gives the protein CASSNRGRRGYGNQPQHF. This chain connects TRBV19 to TRBJ1-5; 8 bases are shared with TRBD1. The V gene's germline CDR1 is LNHDA and CDR2 SQIVND (reference sequence). V was clipped by 4 bases and J by 2 bases; unmatched bases: 13. The CDR3 sequence is 18 residues long.

The chain links TRBV7-8 to TRBJ2-5; D may be TRBD1 (5 bases). Trimming took 5 bases from V and 0 from J, leaving 16 bases between them. The CDR3 loop spans 16 amino acids. Germline assignment: CDR1 SGHVS and CDR2 FQNEAQ. The DNA for the CDR3 is TGTGCCAGCAGCCCACGACAGAAAAATCACCAAGAGACCCAGTACTTC. This translates into CASSPRQKNHQETQYF.

This clone turned up a few times. The rearrangement links TRBV7-9 to TRBJ1-2, with TRBD1 matching 9 bases. CDR1 and CDR2 from the germline V gene are SEHNR and FQNEAQ (reference sequence). This CDR3 has 15 residues. In DNA form, the CDR3 reads TGTTCCGGCAGCTTAGGGACAGGGCAAATATATGGCTACACCTTC. Translation gives CSGSLGTGQIYGYTF.

The chain joins TRBV27 to TRBJ2-1; tentative D call: TRBD2 (6 bases). The length of the CDR3 is 14 residues. Trimming removed 6 bases at V and 8 bases at J, with 17 bases between. The germline V gene has CDR1 MNHEY and CDR2 SMNVEV (reference sequence). The DNA of the CDR3 is TGTGCCAGCAGGTGGGACTGGGCCATGGATGAGCAGTTCTTC. Amino acid sequence: CASRWDWAMDEQFF.

The gene calls are TRBV7-2 and TRBJ2-1; TRBD2 matches at 10 bases. This CDR3 has 13 amino acids. The V gene end was trimmed by 2 bases and the J gene end by 10 bases; junction bases not matched to a gene: 2. Germline V gene sequence: CDR1 SGHTA, CDR2 FQGNSA. CDR3 loop: CASSLSGGDEQFF. DNA for the CDR3: TGTGCCAGCAGCTTAAGCGGGGGGGACGAGCAGTTCTTC.

This clone has just a few counts. The V and J genes are TRBV19 and TRBJ2-7; D gene unclear. This CDR3 has 13 amino acids. V gave up 6 bases and J gave up 2 bases, with 11 bases separating them. Germline CDR1 reads LNHDA; CDR2 reads SQIVND (reference sequence). CDR3 nucleotide sequence: TGTGCCAGTAGCTGGGCAGCCCCCTACGAGCAGTACTTC. This codes for CASSWAAPYEQYF. Together with reference TRBV19 and TRBJ2-7, the CDR3 gives the full variable domain: DGGITQSPKYLFRKEGQNVTLSCEQNLNHDAMYWYRQDPGQGLRLIYYSQIVNDFQKGDIAEGYSVSREKKESFPLTVTSAQKNPTAFYLCASSWAAPYEQYFGPGTRLTVT.

The V gene is TRBV28, the J gene TRBJ1-3; 8 positions agree with TRBD1. The V segment lost 10 bases and the J segment 2 bases; nucleotides outside the gene matches: 13. Germline V lookup: CDR1 MDHEN, CDR2 SYDVKM. This CDR3 is built from 16 residues. The CDR3 sequence: CAIKGQGSATGNTIYF. CDR3 DNA sequence: TGTGCCATCAAAGGACAGGGTAGCGCGACTGGAAACACCATATATTTT.

This rearrangement joins TRBV25-1 to TRBJ2-1; 8 nucleotides match TRBD2. Germline CDR1 reads MGHDK; CDR2 reads SYGVNS. The CDR3 runs 14 residues. Trimming cost V 2 bases and J 9 bases; bases outside gene matches: 6. In DNA, the CDR3 is TGTGCCAGCAGTGAACCCAGACTAGCGTCTGAGCAGTTCTTC. Its protein product is CASSEPRLASEQFF.